This T cell receptor beta chain was sequenced during a study of blood T cell repertoires in COVID-19. On this clone: One end of the junction fails to match germline, which may point to a read error.

Authors' processing steps: Amplification from reference gene primers served as the basis for estimated nucleated cell counts. The protocol was immunoSEQ multiplex PCR, while the TCRdb copy is restricted to in-frame clones and leaves out a portion. That table gives V, J and clone size, and the DNA gave D and trimming. The table shows under 150,000 clones, with around four fifths occurring only once. CDR3 length: 13 amino acids. CDR1 is LGHNT and CDR2 is FRNRAP in the germline V gene. The sequencing sample was made of peripheral blood. The rearrangement links TRBV12-5 to TRBJ2-3; 14 bases line up with TRBD2. This receptor was taken from a woman aged 40-49 years with active or convalescent COVID-19. Here the CDR3 reads CASAPGTSGGVIF. The CDR3 region has the DNA TGTGCTAGTGCCCCTGGGACTAGCGGGGGAGTGATTTTT.